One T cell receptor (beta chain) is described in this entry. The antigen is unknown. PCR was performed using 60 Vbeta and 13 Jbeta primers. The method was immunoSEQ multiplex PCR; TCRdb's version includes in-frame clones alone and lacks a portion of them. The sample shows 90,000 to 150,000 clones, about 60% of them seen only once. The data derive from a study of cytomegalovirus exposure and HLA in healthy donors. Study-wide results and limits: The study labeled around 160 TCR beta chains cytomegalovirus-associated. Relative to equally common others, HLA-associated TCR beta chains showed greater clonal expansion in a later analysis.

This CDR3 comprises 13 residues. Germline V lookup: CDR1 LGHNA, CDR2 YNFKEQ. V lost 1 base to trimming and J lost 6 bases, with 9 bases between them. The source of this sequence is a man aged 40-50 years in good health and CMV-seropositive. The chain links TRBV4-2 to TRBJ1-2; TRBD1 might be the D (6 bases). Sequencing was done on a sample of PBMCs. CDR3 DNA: TGTGCCAGCAGCCAAGGAAACAGGGATGGCTACACCTTC. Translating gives CASSQGNRDGYTF.